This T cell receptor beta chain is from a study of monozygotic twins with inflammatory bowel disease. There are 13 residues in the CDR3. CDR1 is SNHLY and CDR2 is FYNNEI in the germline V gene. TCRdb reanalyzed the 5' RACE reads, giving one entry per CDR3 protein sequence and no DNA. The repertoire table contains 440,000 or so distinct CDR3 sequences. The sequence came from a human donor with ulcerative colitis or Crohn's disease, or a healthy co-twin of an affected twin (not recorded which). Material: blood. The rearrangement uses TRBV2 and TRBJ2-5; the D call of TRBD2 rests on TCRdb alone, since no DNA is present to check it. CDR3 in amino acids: CASSGAGQETQYF. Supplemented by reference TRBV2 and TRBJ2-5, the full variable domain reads EPEVTQTPSHQVTQMGQEVILRCVPISNHLYFYWYRQILGQKVEFLVSFYNNEISEKSEIFDDQFSVERPDGSNFTLKIRSTKLEDSAMYFCASSGAGQETQYFGPGTRLLVL.